This T cell receptor (beta chain) appears in the sequencing data of a study of beta chain features in type 1 diabetes (dated by TCRdb to the late 2010s). About the full investigation: No differences in mean age, gender distribution, total cell number or subset yield were found between patients and healthy donors. A total of roughly 100 million sorted cells were examined across all samples, and RNA yield correlated strongly with the number of cells per subset. Naive and central memory subsets were obtained from all 30 or so donors, but regulatory and stem cell-like memory subsets were isolated from only 8 patients and 8 healthy donors. The study compared the TCRB repertoires of sorted circulating CD4+ T cell subsets in recently diagnosed type 1 diabetes patients with those in matched healthy donors.

Paper-wide results and their limitations: At VDJ recombination sites, type 1 diabetes patients had fewer insertions and more deleted nucleotides, which implies abnormalities in thymic rearrangement. Type 1 diabetes patients showed a moderate but significant shortening of TCRB CDR3 length in all four CD4+ subsets. Naive, central memory and regulatory TCRB repertoires appeared to be more similar among patients than among healthy donors. Because cDNA was sequenced instead of genomic DNA, activated cells with high expression could be over-represented, although the groups did not differ in activation or CD3 levels. PCR may preferentially amplify shorter templates, but because patient and control samples were amplified and corrected together, any resulting skew would affect both groups equally. Because small numbers of individuals were included in the HLA sub-analyses, any influence of HLA type on TCRB rearrangement was left unresolved.

Each donor gave one peripheral blood draw, averaging approximately 110 mL, which was collected into heparinised tubes. A BD FACSAria II was used to sort naive, central memory, regulatory and stem cell-like memory CD4+ T cells with a panel that included CD45RO, CCR7, CD25, CD127, CD95 and CD27. Purity was above 98% for every sorted population. Right away, PBMCs were isolated by Lymphoprep density gradient centrifugation and were stained directly, with no culture step. So that batch effects would be minimized, each experiment stained and sorted samples in pairs, pairing one healthy donor with one patient. The germline V gene encodes CDR1 MGHRA and CDR2 YSYEKL. V is pruned by 4 bases and J by 3 bases, leaving 2 bases of the junction without a gene match. The CDR3 contains 14 residues, cysteine and phenylalanine counted. CDR3 DNA only is kept here, 42 bases in frame from base 1. The High Capacity cDNA Reverse Transcription Kit was used to reverse transcribe all of the isolated RNA, meaning that expressed TCRB transcripts were what got sequenced. Deep immunoSEQ sequencing was applied to naive, central memory and regulatory T cell samples, giving an average of roughly 3.3 million total reads per sample. Sorted cells were lysed in RLT buffer, and RNA was extracted using DNase-treated RNeasy Micro or Mini kits according to cell number. Each cell subset was processed on its own to prevent cross-contamination, while patient and healthy donor samples were processed together. The immunoSEQ multiplex PCR was used to amplify TCRB sequences from cDNA, yielding 87-bp fragments that span the CDR3 region. Sequencing of the amplicons was done on the Illumina HiSeq platform. As for the original processing: PCR bias was corrected computationally using synthetic template baselines, and reads within Hamming distance 2 were collapsed, with unmergeable singletons discarded. By aligning reads against IMGT, V, D and J genes, CDR3 length, and insertions or deletions at six rearrangement sites were assigned. Within each subset, clonotype counts were normalized to the number of sorted cells before true diversity and Gini coefficients were calculated with the tcR R package. Repertoire sharing was quantified using the overlap coefficient calculated on TCRB nucleotide sequences. Out-of-frame TCRB sequences from naive cells were analyzed to stand in for the pre-selection repertoire. TCRdb took this table from immuneACCESS and kept in-frame rearrangements with V and J called. Such tables lack part of the clones; where checked against another copy, unresolved V genes explain under half of the gap, and the rest is unexplained. The V and J calls and clone size come from that table; D and trimming were worked out from the DNA. Within this sample are 300,000 to 450,000 clones, with roughly a fifth of them counted one time only. The top ten clones comprise about 0.045% of the sample.

This clone was seen more than once but under ten times. Its antigen is still unknown. Base quality data are lacking; no much larger clone is found one base away. Recombination joined TRBV4-1 with TRBJ2-5; the junction holds 10 bases that match TRBD2. The origin of this receptor is a woman between 18 and 29 years old in good health. Sequenced sample: naive CD4+ T cells from blood. Explained via the paper, the cell subset or site label denotes: true naive CD4+ T cells. CDR3 loop: CASSPLAGEETQYF. The nucleotides read TGCGCCAGCAGCCCCCTAGCGGGAGAAGAGACCCAGTACTTC.